This T cell receptor (beta chain) was captured by sequencing in a study of vaccination and CD4 T cells after COVID-19. At the level of the study: Post-vaccination specimens were collected at a median of about 70 days following dose two (range 14 to 241).

This clonotype was counted a few times. Antigen unknown. Noted treatment: roughly 10-day PBMC culture with coronavirus spike peptide pools or control peptides (ViraFEST assay). The unexposed donor provided CD4+ T cells, which were taken before the COVID-19 pandemic (2011-2018). At the Johns Hopkins FTIC core, DNA taken from cultured CD4+ T cells was sequenced by way of the Oncomine TCR Beta short-read assay. TCRdb reprocessed the PCR reads via MiXCR and lists one record per CDR3 protein. The sample has 7,500 or so distinct CDR3 sequences, roughly 23% seen once; the top ten hold approximately 31%. The sequenced material came from CD4+ T cells from blood, cultured in vitro. The clonotype originates from a human donor in good health.

CDR3 loop: CASSQRGGGYADTQYF. CDR3 coding DNA: TGTGCCAGCAGCCAGCGGGGGGGCGGTTATGCAGATACGCAGTATTTT. This chain uses TRBV9 with TRBJ2-3; 10 bases map to TRBD2. V dropped 4 bases and J dropped 4; count of bases not matched to a gene: 9. Germline lookup yields CDR1 SGDLS and CDR2 YYNGEE. The CDR3 covers 16 residues.